A single sample gave rise to the 2 T cell receptor beta chains below, sequenced in a study of blood T cell repertoires in COVID-19 (TCRdb year 2020). Libraries were made using the immunoSEQ multiplex PCR assay. TCRdb limited this immuneACCESS table to in-frame rearrangements with V and J called. A share of clones is missing; checked studies link under half to unresolved V genes, and the rest is unexplained. This sample gives 60,000 to 85,000 clones in total; around two thirds of them show up just once. Jointly, the top ten make up just over 2.5% of the sample. Material for sequencing was peripheral blood. The receptors here all came from a human donor with acute or convalescent COVID-19. The donor label of this sample is uncertain.

V and J are TRBV11-2 and TRBJ2-1, with TRBD1 matching 7 bases. Per the germline V gene, CDR1 is SGHAT and CDR2 is FQNNGV. Losses at the gene ends were 5 bases for V and 7 bases for J; bases not matched to a gene: 8. This CDR3 spans 14 amino acids. CDR3 sequence: CASSPGQATNEQFF. The CDR3 DNA reads as TGTGCCAGCAGCCCCGGACAGGCGACTAATGAGCAGTTCTTC.

The rearrangement uses TRBV19 and TRBJ2-7, with D possibly TRBD1 on 6 matching bases. CDR1 is LNHDA, CDR2 SQIVND, per germline (reference sequence). The CDR3 sequence is 14 residues long. V gave up 1 base and J gave up 2 bases, with 9 bases separating them. For the CDR3, the DNA is TGTGCCAGTAGTATAGTCGGACAGACCTACGAGCAGTACTTC. It translates to CASSIVGQTYEQYF.